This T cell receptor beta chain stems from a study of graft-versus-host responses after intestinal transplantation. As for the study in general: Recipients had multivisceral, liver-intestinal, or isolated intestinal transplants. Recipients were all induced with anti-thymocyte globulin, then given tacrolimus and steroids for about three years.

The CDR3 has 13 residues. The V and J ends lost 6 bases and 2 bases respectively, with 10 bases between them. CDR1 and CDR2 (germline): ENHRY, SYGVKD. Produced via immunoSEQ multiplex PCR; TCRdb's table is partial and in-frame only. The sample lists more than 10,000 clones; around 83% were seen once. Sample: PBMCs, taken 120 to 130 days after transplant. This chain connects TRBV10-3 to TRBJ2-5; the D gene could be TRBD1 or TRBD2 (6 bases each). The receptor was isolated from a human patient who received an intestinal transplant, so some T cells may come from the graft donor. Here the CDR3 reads CAIREGGQETQYF. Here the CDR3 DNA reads TGTGCCATCAGGGAGGGGGGTCAAGAGACCCAGTACTTC.